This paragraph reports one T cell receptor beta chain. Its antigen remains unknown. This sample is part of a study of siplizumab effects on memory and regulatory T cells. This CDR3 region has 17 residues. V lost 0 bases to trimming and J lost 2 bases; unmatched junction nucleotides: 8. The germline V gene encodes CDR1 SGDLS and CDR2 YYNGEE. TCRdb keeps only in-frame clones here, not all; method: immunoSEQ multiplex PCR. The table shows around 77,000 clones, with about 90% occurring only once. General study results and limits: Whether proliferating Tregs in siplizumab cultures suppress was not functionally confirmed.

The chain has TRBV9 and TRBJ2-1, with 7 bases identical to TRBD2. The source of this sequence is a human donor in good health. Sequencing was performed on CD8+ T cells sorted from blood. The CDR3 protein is CASSVGPPGGPYNEQFF. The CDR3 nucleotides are TGTGCCAGCAGCGTAGGGCCTCCGGGGGGTCCCTACAATGAGCAGTTCTTC.